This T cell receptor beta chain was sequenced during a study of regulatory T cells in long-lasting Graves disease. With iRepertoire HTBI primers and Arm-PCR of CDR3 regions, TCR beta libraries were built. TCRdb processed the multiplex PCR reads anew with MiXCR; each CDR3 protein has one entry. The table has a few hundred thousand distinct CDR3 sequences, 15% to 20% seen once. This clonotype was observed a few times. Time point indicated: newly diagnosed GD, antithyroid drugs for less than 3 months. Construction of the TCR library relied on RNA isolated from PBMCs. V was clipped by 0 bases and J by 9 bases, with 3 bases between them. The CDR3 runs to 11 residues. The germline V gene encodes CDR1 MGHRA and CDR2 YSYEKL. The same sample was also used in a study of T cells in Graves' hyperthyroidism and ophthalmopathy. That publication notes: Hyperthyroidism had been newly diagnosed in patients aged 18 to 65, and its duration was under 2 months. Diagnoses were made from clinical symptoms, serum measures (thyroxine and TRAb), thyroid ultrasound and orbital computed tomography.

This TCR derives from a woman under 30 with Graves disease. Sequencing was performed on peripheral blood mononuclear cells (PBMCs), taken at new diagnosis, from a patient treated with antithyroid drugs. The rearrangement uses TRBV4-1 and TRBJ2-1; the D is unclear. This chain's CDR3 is CASSQDGEQFF. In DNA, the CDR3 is TGCGCCAGCAGCCAAGACGGTGAGCAGTTCTTC.